This T cell receptor (beta chain) was retrieved from a study of cytomegalovirus exposure and HLA in healthy donors. Both 60 Vbeta primers and 13 Jbeta primers went into the PCR. The assay was immunoSEQ multiplex PCR, and TCRdb's table has in-frame clones only and misses some. Among approximately 110,000 clones listed, over 65% were seen once. Germline V gene lookup returns CDR1 MNHEY and CDR2 SMNVEV (reference sequence). Germline trimming cut 6 bases from V and 1 base from J; bases unmatched to any gene: 7. The length of the CDR3 is 15 residues. This receptor was identified in a woman aged 25-40 years in good health and CMV-seronegative. Sequences were obtained from PBMCs. The gene calls are TRBV27 and TRBJ2-3, with TRBD2 matching 7 bases. The CDR3 nucleotides are TGTGCCAGCAGCGCGGGGGAGCGGGGCACAGATACGCAGTATTTT. Encoded protein: CASSAGERGTDTQYF.